A selection of T cell receptor beta chains follows, all from one sample in a study of cytomegalovirus exposure and HLA in healthy donors. Assay: immunoSEQ multiplex PCR; the TCRdb copy retains only in-frame clones and omits some. The data show around 88,000 clones, with about 74% seen just once and around 1.8% held by the top ten. Sequencing used PBMCs. These TCRs come from a male donor in good health and CMV-seronegative. Both conserved end residues are part of each CDR3. Fields, in order: J gene, D gene, clone size, V gene, CDR3 protein, CDR3 DNA. A D gene is named only where the DNA matches it firmly. Only part of the rows carry a size: once, few, many, or a class if the clone is expanded.

J gene: TRBJ2-7; D gene: TRBD1; clone size: -; V gene: TRBV5-1; CDR3 protein: CASSLRRDRGYEQYF; CDR3 DNA: TGCGCCAGCAGCTTGAGGCGGGACAGGGGTTACGAGCAGTACTTC
J gene: TRBJ1-3; D gene: TRBD1; clone size: -; V gene: TRBV28; CDR3 protein: CASGRDRGRGAGNTIYF; CDR3 DNA: TGTGCCAGCGGTCGGGACAGGGGGCGCGGAGCTGGAAACACCATATATTTT
J gene: TRBJ2-7; D gene: TRBD1; clone size: -; V gene: TRBV28; CDR3 protein: CASSPRFQGVYEQYF; CDR3 DNA: TGTGCCAGCAGTCCTAGGTTTCAGGGGGTCTACGAGCAGTACTTC
J gene: TRBJ2-4; D gene: -; clone size: -; V gene: TRBV4-3; CDR3 protein: CASSQGRGAIQYF; CDR3 DNA: TGCGCCAGCAGCCAAGGCAGGGGAGCCATTCAGTACTTC
J gene: TRBJ1-5; D gene: -; clone size: medium-sized; V gene: TRBV19; CDR3 protein: CASSMEDGNQPQHF; CDR3 DNA: TGTGCCAGTAGTATGGAGGACGGTAATCAGCCCCAGCATTTT
J gene: TRBJ1-1; D gene: -; clone size: -; V gene: TRBV6-4; CDR3 protein: CASRSFGEVGTEAFF; CDR3 DNA: TGTGCCAGCAGATCATTCGGGGAGGTCGGCACTGAAGCTTTCTTT
J gene: TRBJ2-3; D gene: -; clone size: -; V gene: TRBV6-6; CDR3 protein: CASSPSGWGRDTQYF; CDR3 DNA: TGTGCCAGCAGTCCCTCAGGTTGGGGGCGGGATACGCAGTATTTT
J gene: TRBJ2-3; D gene: -; clone size: -; V gene: TRBV9; CDR3 protein: CASSVDWPSLNTDTQYF; CDR3 DNA: TGTGCCAGCAGCGTAGACTGGCCTAGCTTGAACACAGATACGCAGTATTTT
J gene: TRBJ2-1; D gene: -; clone size: -; V gene: TRBV13; CDR3 protein: CASSTNRGLYNEQFF; CDR3 DNA: TGTGCCAGCAGCACCAACAGGGGACTTTACAATGAGCAGTTCTTC
J gene: TRBJ1-2; D gene: -; clone size: -; V gene: TRBV7-3; CDR3 protein: CASSSRTGSYGYTF; CDR3 DNA: TGTGCCAGCAGCTCCAGGACCGGGAGCTATGGCTACACCTTC
J gene: TRBJ1-3; D gene: -; clone size: -; V gene: TRBV27; CDR3 protein: CASSSRWRAQLGNTIYF; CDR3 DNA: TGTGCCAGCAGTTCCCGGTGGCGGGCGCAGCTTGGAAACACCATATATTTT
J gene: TRBJ2-1; D gene: TRBD2; clone size: -; V gene: TRBV30; CDR3 protein: CAWRPAGTSGIHNEQFF; CDR3 DNA: TGTGCCTGGAGGCCAGCCGGGACTAGCGGAATACACAATGAGCAGTTCTTC
J gene: TRBJ1-1; D gene: TRBD1; clone size: -; V gene: TRBV4-1; CDR3 protein: CASSPHRDRAIEAFF; CDR3 DNA: TGCGCCAGCAGCCCGCACCGGGACAGAGCTATCGAAGCTTTCTTT
J gene: TRBJ2-1; D gene: -; clone size: -; V gene: TRBV7-3; CDR3 protein: CASSFRQASYNEQFF; CDR3 DNA: TGTGCCAGCAGCTTCAGGCAGGCCTCCTACAATGAGCAGTTCTTC
J gene: TRBJ2-1; D gene: TRBD2; clone size: -; V gene: TRBV10-1; CDR3 protein: CASIRAGGKAYNEQFF; CDR3 DNA: TGCGCCAGCATACGAGCGGGAGGGAAAGCCTACAATGAGCAGTTCTTC
J gene: TRBJ1-3; D gene: -; clone size: -; V gene: TRBV27; CDR3 protein: CASSSLGGNTIYF; CDR3 DNA: TGTGCCAGCAGTTCTCTCGGGGGAAACACCATATATTTT